This T cell receptor (beta chain) was captured by sequencing in a study of T cells in Graves' hyperthyroidism and ophthalmopathy. The study's findings and limits: Expanded thyroid clonotypes (above 0.001) were mostly also found in blood.

This clonotype occurred many times. What it binds is unknown. The germline V gene has CDR1 SGHAT and CDR2 FQNNGV. Unmatched junction bases numbered 10, after V lost 4 bases and J lost 2 bases. This CDR3 contains 17 residues. It was RNA transcripts that yielded the amplified TCR beta CDR3 regions. Carried out on the TCR CDR3, a first-round RT-PCR used the HTBI primer set. A single record per CDR3 protein comes from TCRdb applying MiXCR to the multiplex PCR reads. The table records roughly 380,000 distinct CDR3 sequences, approximately 14% of them present only once. Stability of Graves' hyperthyroidism was defined as absent ophthalmopathy progression within 18 months. Those patients with uncontrolled infection, other autoimmune disease, pregnancy or lactation were excluded. Diagnoses used clinical symptoms, serum thyroxine and TRAb, thyroid ultrasound and orbital computed tomography.

The sample taken for sequencing was blood. The receptor comes from an older woman with Graves' hyperthyroidism. The rearrangement uses TRBV11-2 and TRBJ2-3; 9 bases match TRBD2. The CDR3 reads CASSSLAGVGFTDTQYF. CDR3 sequence (DNA): TGTGCCAGCAGCTCCTTAGCGGGAGTGGGTTTCACAGATACGCAGTATTTT.